The 10 T cell receptor beta chains below all came from one sample that was sequenced in a study of graft-versus-host responses after intestinal transplantation. TCRdb keeps only in-frame clones here, not all; method: immunoSEQ multiplex PCR. The data hold around 76,000 clones, with approximately 94% observed a single time. Their specific antigens are unknown. The sequencing here drew on unstimulated CD8+ T cells sorted from spleen or lymph node cells, taken before intestinal transplant. The receptor set was obtained from a human donor who received an intestinal transplant.

The gene calls are TRBV15 and TRBJ2-2; TRBD2 is a possible D gene (5 bases). Germline-derived CDR1 and CDR2 are LNHNV and YYDKDF (reference sequence). This CDR3 has 14 amino acids. V shed 5 bases and J shed 5 bases, with 12 bases lying between them. CDR3 residues: CATSPDRTTGELFF. The CDR3, as DNA: TGTGCCACCAGCCCGGACCGGACTACCGGGGAGCTGTTTTTT.

This clone has only one observation. This sequence joins TRBV9 and TRBJ2-1; 11 nucleotides align to TRBD2. This CDR3 has 18 residues. After removal of 0 bases from V and 0 bases from J, the junction contained 5 bases not matched to a gene. Germline CDR1 is SGDLS and CDR2 is YYNGEE. The CDR3 sequence: CASSVASGRPHSYNEQFF. CDR3 nucleotide sequence: TGTGCCAGCAGCGTAGCTAGCGGGAGGCCACACTCCTACAATGAGCAGTTCTTC.

V and J are TRBV5-4 and TRBJ1-2; TRBD1 aligns across 8 bases. Germline CDR1 is SGHNT and CDR2 is YYREEE (reference sequence). The CDR3 has 14 amino acids. Losses at the gene ends were 0 bases for V and 8 bases for J; bases not matched to a gene: 6. The CDR3 nucleotides are TGTGCCAGCAGCTTGGACAGGGGGATTTTCGGCTACACCTTC. Translating it yields CASSLDRGIFGYTF.

The chain is built from TRBV27 and TRBJ1-2; D is ambiguous. V was pared by 6 bases and J by 12 bases, with 20 bases between. This CDR3 has 13 residues. The V gene's germline CDR1 is MNHEY and CDR2 SMNVEV (reference sequence). In DNA form, the CDR3 reads TGTGCCAGCAGAACAAGTCCGGGTCTGGCGGACACCTTC. It is translated as CASRTSPGLADTF.

The chain joins TRBV14 to TRBJ2-1; 8 nucleotides align to TRBD2. The CDR3 contains 18 residues. Germline V lookup: CDR1 SGHDN, CDR2 FVKESK. The V segment lost 2 bases and the J segment 5 bases; nucleotides outside the gene matches: 14. The CDR3 region has the DNA TGTGCCAGCAGCCAAAGCGCTAGCGGGCGCATTGGTAACAATGAGCAGTTCTTC. As protein: CASSQSASGRIGNNEQFF.

V usage is TRBV11-2 and J usage is TRBJ1-2, with 9 bases fitting TRBD1. The ends lost 2 bases at V and 6 bases at J; junction bases unmatched: 7. The CDR3 spans 15 residues. Germline CDR1 and CDR2: SGHAT and FQNNGV. The CDR3 here is CASSLMGQGEDGYTF. The CDR3 nucleotides read TGTGCCAGCAGCTTAATGGGACAGGGTGAAGATGGCTACACCTTC.

The V call is TRBV16, the J call TRBJ2-3; 10 nucleotides match TRBD1. This CDR3 contains 17 residues. The junction had 7 bases not matched to a gene; V was cut back by 4 bases and J by 0 bases. Germline V gene data show CDR1 as KGHSY and CDR2 as FQNENV. The CDR3 sequence is CASSPSGGQGSTDTQYF. CDR3 nucleotide sequence: TGTGCCAGCAGCCCTTCCGGGGGACAGGGGAGCACAGATACGCAGTATTTT.

This chain uses TRBV27 with TRBJ1-6; possible D gene TRBD1, 5 bases. The CDR3 sequence is 17 residues long. Germline V CDR1 and CDR2: MNHEY, SMNVEV (reference sequence). V was pared by 8 bases and J by 11 bases, with 28 bases between. The CDR3 coding sequence is TGTGCCAGCGTCCCTCTGATAGGGGTGGATTGGGCTACACCCCTCCACTTT. Protein: CASVPLIGVDWATPLHF.

This chain joins TRBV27 and TRBJ1-1; TRBD1 might be the D (5 bases). With 6 bases removed from V and 0 bases from J, the gap between germline ends came to 20 bases. Germline lookup yields CDR1 MNHEY and CDR2 SMNVEV (reference sequence). This CDR3 comprises 17 residues. This CDR3 reads CASRNFPRVGMNTEAFF. The CDR3 region has the DNA TGTGCCAGCAGGAACTTTCCCAGGGTTGGGATGAACACTGAAGCTTTCTTT.

The V call is TRBV19, the J call TRBJ1-1; 10 bases map to TRBD1. The ends lost 5 bases at V and 6 bases at J; junction bases unmatched: 3. Germline CDR1 and CDR2: LNHDA and SQIVND (reference sequence). The CDR3 runs 13 residues. CDR3 coding DNA: TGTGCCAGTAGTGGGACAGGGGTCTCTGAAGCTTTCTTT. This encodes CASSGTGVSEAFF.